The 20 T cell receptor beta chains in this list originate from one sample, sequenced in a study of blood T cell repertoires in COVID-19. This table comes from immunoSEQ multiplex PCR, and its TCRdb copy is limited to in-frame clones, with some not included. The sample carries fewer than 200,000 clones, more than 85% recorded once. Material for sequencing was peripheral blood. The source is a man aged 40-55 years with active or convalescent COVID-19.

This chain joins TRBV2 and TRBJ2-7; D uncertain. Trimming stripped 3 bases from V and 2 bases from J, with 14 bases between. Germline values: CDR1 SNHLY, CDR2 FYNNEI. The CDR3 has 15 residues. As DNA, the CDR3 is TGTGCCAGCAGTGACCCCCGAGTTATAACCTACGAGCAGTACTTC. This gives the protein CASSDPRVITYEQYF.

This clone was observed a single time. This CDR3 is CASSLAGLQTYEQYF. CDR3 bases: TGTGCCAGCAGCTTAGCGGGACTCCAGACCTACGAGCAGTACTTC. The chain employs TRBV7-2 and TRBJ2-7; tentative D call: TRBD2 (6 bases). Germline V gene lookup returns CDR1 SGHTA and CDR2 FQGNSA. There are 15 residues in the CDR3. V lost 0 bases and J lost 2, with 11 bases in between.

This clone showed up just once. The chain carries TRBV11-2 and TRBJ1-2; D gene unclear. V lost 5 bases and J lost 4, with 20 bases in between. The CDR3 covers 16 residues. Germline loops: CDR1 SGHAT, CDR2 FQNNGV. The CDR3 nucleotides are TGTGCCAGCAGCCTACGCCTTGACGGTACTAGCTATGGCTACACCTTC. Protein: CASSLRLDGTSYGYTF.

CDR3 region: CASSQDSVTGELFF. In nucleotides, the CDR3 is TGTGCCAGCAGCCAAGATTCGGTAACCGGGGAGCTGTTTTTT. This rearrangement joins TRBV3-1 (or the pseudogene TRBV3-2) to TRBJ2-2; D not resolved. The germline CDR1 and CDR2 sequences are LGHDT and YNNKEL (reference sequence). With 0 bases removed from V and 5 bases from J, the gap between germline ends came to 7 bases. CDR3 length: 14 amino acids.

This rearrangement joins TRBV7-9 to TRBJ2-5; 7 bases agree with TRBD2. J was trimmed by 5 bases and V by 2 bases; bases with no gene match: 2. CDR1 and CDR2 (germline): SEHNR, FQNEAQ (reference sequence). This CDR3 is 13 amino acids long. CDR3 protein: CASSLLGGETQYF. Here the CDR3 DNA reads TGTGCCAGCAGCTTACTGGGGGGGGAGACCCAGTACTTC.

The gene calls are TRBV28 and TRBJ2-7, with D possibly TRBD1 on 5 matching bases. The V gene's germline CDR1 is MDHEN and CDR2 SYDVKM. The CDR3 length is 16 residues. V was clipped by 6 bases and J by 1 base, with 19 bases between them. This CDR3 is CASSPPGQRTSYEQYF. Written as DNA, the CDR3 is TGTGCCAGCAGCCCCCCCGGACAAAGAACATCCTACGAGCAGTACTTC.

The V call is TRBV9, the J call TRBJ2-3; the match to TRBD2 covers 11 bases. The V gene's germline CDR1 is SGDLS and CDR2 YYNGEE. After removal of 0 bases from V and 1 base from J, the junction contained 4 bases not matched to a gene. The CDR3 loop spans 17 amino acids. The CDR3 region has the DNA TGTGCCAGCAGCGTAGCTCCGACTAGCGGGGGCACAGATACGCAGTATTTT. It yields the protein CASSVAPTSGGTDTQYF.

The chain carries TRBV2 and TRBJ2-5; 8 bases match TRBD2. CDR1 SNHLY and CDR2 FYNNEI come from the germline V gene. With V trimmed by 7 bases and J by 5 bases, 9 bases remained unmatched. The CDR3 loop spans 14 amino acids. The CDR3 here is CASNVGGAWETQYF. The CDR3 nucleotides read TGTGCCAGCAACGTCGGGGGGGCCTGGGAGACCCAGTACTTC. Full variable domain (rest looked up from reference TRBV2 and TRBJ2-5): EPEVTQTPSHQVTQMGQEVILRCVPISNHLYFYWYRQILGQKVEFLVSFYNNEISEKSEIFDDQFSVERPDGSNFTLKIRSTKLEDSAMYFCASNVGGAWETQYFGPGTRLLVL.

The chain links TRBV12-3 or TRBV12-4 to TRBJ2-2, with no clear D. This CDR3 is 13 amino acids long. V lost 3 bases and J 5 bases, leaving 7 bases between the germline ends. The CDR3 nucleotides read TGTGCCAGCAGTTTTATAGAAACCGGGGAGCTGTTTTTT. This codes for CASSFIETGELFF.

The chain uses TRBV30 and TRBJ1-5; D remains unclear. Germline V lookup: CDR1 GTSNPN, CDR2 SVGIG (reference sequence). Trimming removed 3 bases from V and 7 bases from J, with 13 bases in between. This CDR3 region has 13 residues. DNA of the CDR3: TGTGCCTGGAGAATGGGGAGTAGGCAGCCCCAGCATTTT. Translating gives CAWRMGSRQPQHF.

CDR3 protein: CASSLSGGRGNTIYF. CDR3 nucleotides: TGTGCCAGCAGCTTATCAGGGGGACGGGGAAACACCATATATTTT. The chain carries TRBV5-4 and TRBJ1-3, with 7 nucleotides matching TRBD1. Germline V gene sequence: CDR1 SGHNT, CDR2 YYREEE (reference sequence). This CDR3 is built from 15 residues. V was clipped by 2 bases and J by 4 bases; unmatched bases: 6.

The J gene is TRBJ1-5, the V gene TRBV25-1; TRBD1 might be the D (6 bases). The CDR3 is 12 amino acids. Trimming pared 4 bases from V and 5 bases from J, leaving 6 bases between. CDR1 MGHDK and CDR2 SYGVNS come from the germline V gene. CDR3 nucleotides: TGTGCCAGCAGTGGACAGGATCAGCCCCAGCATTTT. Protein: CASSGQDQPQHF.

Written as DNA, the CDR3 is TGTGCCAGCAGCTTAGGCCATACTGGAGGTACCTTC. Protein: CASSLGHTGGTF. The chain recombines TRBV11-3 with TRBJ1-2; D unresolved. Germline CDR1 reads SGHNT; CDR2 reads YENEEA. The CDR3 runs 12 residues. Trimming took off 1 base at V and 14 bases at J, with 14 bases between the two ends.

The V and J genes are TRBV10-3 and TRBJ1-6; 10 bases are shared with TRBD1. Trimming removed 6 bases from V and 9 bases from J; junction bases left unmatched: 5. Per germline, CDR1 ENHRY and CDR2 SYGVKD. The CDR3 length is 14 residues. CDR3 sequence reads: CAIRPGQGSSPLHF. The CDR3, as DNA: TGTGCCATCAGGCCGGGACAGGGGAGTTCACCCCTCCACTTT.

The sample holds one count of this clone. The chain combines TRBV10-2 with TRBJ2-7; the D gene is possibly TRBD2 (5 bases). V was cut by 0 bases and J by 0 bases, with 9 bases left in between. Germline CDR1 reads WSHSY; CDR2 reads SAAADI. The CDR3 contains 15 residues. The CDR3 region is CASSESVASSYEQYF. The DNA of the CDR3 is TGCGCCAGCAGTGAGTCCGTAGCGAGCTCCTACGAGCAGTACTTC.

The chain uses TRBV5-4 and TRBJ2-1, with D possibly matching TRBD1 (5 bases). V was pared by 4 bases and J by 7 bases, with 15 bases between. The CDR3 totals 14 residues. CDR1 is SGHNT and CDR2 is YYREEE in the germline V gene (reference sequence). For the CDR3, the DNA is TGTGCCAGCAGCCCGTTACAGGCAAAGAATGAGCAGTTCTTC. Translation: CASSPLQAKNEQFF.

V usage is TRBV12-5 and J usage is TRBJ1-5; no definite D call. From germline, CDR1 is LGHNT and CDR2 FRNRAP. V lost 1 base to trimming and J lost 6 bases, with 4 bases between them. The CDR3 contains 12 residues. The CDR3 spells CASGLDSQPQHF. DNA of the CDR3: TGTGCTAGTGGTTTGGACTCTCAGCCCCAGCATTTT. Based on the CDR3 plus reference TRBV12-5 and TRBJ1-5, the full variable domain is DARVTQTPRHKVTEMGQEVTMRCQPILGHNTVFWYRQTMMQGLELLAYFRNRAPLDDSGMPKDRFSAEMPDATLATLKIQPSEPRDSAVYFCASGLDSQPQHFGDGTRLSIL.

This clone was seen a few times. The chain has TRBV11-3 and TRBJ2-7, with D possibly TRBD2 on 6 matching bases. Trimming removed 3 bases at V and 4 bases at J, with 13 bases between. Germline V gene data show CDR1 as SGHNT and CDR2 as YENEEA. This CDR3 has 14 amino acids. CDR3 DNA sequence: TGTGCCAGCAGCTTGTTTAGCGGAGCATACGAGCAGTACTTC. It yields the protein CASSLFSGAYEQYF.

This chain uses TRBV10-3 with TRBJ2-3; D unresolved. There are 14 residues in the CDR3. Germline CDR1 and CDR2: ENHRY and SYGVKD. V lost 4 bases, J lost 0 bases, and 8 bases lay in between. The CDR3 nucleotides read TGTGCCATCAGTGGCACAGCTAGCACAGATACGCAGTATTTT. Translating gives CAISGTASTDTQYF.

This chain joins TRBV18 and TRBJ1-1; possible D gene TRBD1, 6 bases. V was cut by 8 bases and J by 3 bases, with 16 bases left in between. CDR1 is KGHSH, CDR2 LQKENI, per germline. This CDR3 has 14 residues. CDR3 DNA sequence: TGTGCCAGCACGCGTGGGGGCAGCGACACTGAAGCTTTCTTT. It codes for CASTRGGSDTEAFF.